The rows below give T cell receptor beta chains drawn from one sample of a study of blood T cells in healthy people across ages. Each CDR3 protein is one row after TCRdb ran MiXCR on the 5' RACE reads. The table lists hundreds of thousands of distinct CDR3 sequences, roughly a quarter of them singletons. These data were likewise used in another study, on T cells of mothers and their children.

Sequenced material: blood. All receptors come from a boy aged 2 to 10 in good health. Each CDR3 is given with its conserved first and last residue. The D gene is left open where the match is weak. The size entry is marked missing in some rows and otherwise reads once, few, many or a size class.

J gene,V gene,D gene,clone size,CDR3 protein,CDR3 DNA
TRBJ2-7,TRBV29-1,-,-,CSVEDPKKSYEQYF,TGCAGCGTTGAAGATCCGAAGAAATCCTACGAGCAGTACTTC
TRBJ2-2,TRBV7-8,TRBD1,-,CASSPPGQGRNTGELFF,TGTGCCAGCAGTCCTCCGGGACAGGGAAGAAACACCGGGGAGCTGTTTTTT
TRBJ2-5,TRBV7-9,TRBD2,few,CASSLVAGEAETQYF,TGTGCCAGCAGCTTAGTAGCGGGGGAGGCAGAGACCCAGTACTTC
TRBJ2-3,TRBV12-3/TRBV12-4,-,-,CASSLAPLVRDTQYF,TGTGCCAGCAGTTTAGCCCCCCTGGTCCGGGATACGCAGTATTTT
TRBJ2-6,TRBV3-1,-,few,CASSRMSGANVLTF,TGTGCCAGCAGCCGCATGTCTGGGGCCAACGTCCTGACTTTC
TRBJ1-2,TRBV5-1,TRBD1,-,CASSLDQGAGGYTF,TGCGCCAGCAGCTTGGACCAGGGGGCTGGTGGCTACACCTTC
TRBJ2-7,TRBV7-8,-,few,CASSLAREPIGEQYF,TGTGCCAGCAGCTTAGCACGGGAGCCTATCGGCGAGCAGTACTTC
TRBJ2-2,TRBV9,TRBD2,once,CASSVGAGANTGELFF,TGTGCCAGCAGCGTAGGAGCGGGAGCGAACACCGGGGAGCTGTTTTTT
TRBJ1-2,TRBV29-1,TRBD1,-,CSVLGTGGGLDYGYTF,TGCAGCGTTCTCGGGACAGGGGGCGGGTTGGATTATGGCTACACCTTC
TRBJ2-5,TRBV20-1,TRBD2,-,CSARDLRPGSAGEETQYF,TGCAGTGCTAGAGATTTAAGGCCGGGGTCCGCGGGAGAAGAGACCCAGTACTTC
TRBJ1-4,TRBV4-3,-,-,CASSQGGGEKLFF,TGCGCCAGCAGCCAAGGTGGGGGTGAAAAACTGTTTTTT
TRBJ2-7,TRBV20-1,-,few,CSANRQSDYEQYF,TGCAGTGCTAACCGGCAGTCCGATTACGAGCAGTACTTC
TRBJ1-6,TRBV5-6,-,-,CASSDIDRDYSPLHF,TGTGCCAGCAGCGATATCGACAGAGATTATTCACCCCTCCACTTT
TRBJ2-7,TRBV10-2,TRBD2,-,CASRASGALYEQYF,TGCGCCAGCAGGGCTAGCGGGGCTCTCTACGAGCAGTACTTC
TRBJ2-7,TRBV10-3,TRBD2,few,CAIRGFSGGRSYEQYF,TGTGCCATCAGGGGCTTTAGCGGGGGCCGTTCCTACGAGCAGTACTTC
TRBJ2-7,TRBV5-1,TRBD2,few,CASSSLSGRAGEQYF,TGCGCCAGCAGCTCCCTTAGCGGGAGGGCCGGCGAGCAGTACTTC
TRBJ2-1,TRBV7-8,TRBD1,-,CASSGRDRIASYNEQFF,TGTGCCAGCAGCGGAAGGGACAGGATAGCATCCTACAATGAGCAGTTCTTC
TRBJ2-7,TRBV12-5,-,-,CASGKTGRPYEQYF,TGTGCTAGTGGCAAGACAGGGAGGCCCTACGAGCAGTACTTC
TRBJ2-5,TRBV12-3/TRBV12-4,TRBD2,-,CASRHRTSGGLKPETQYF,TGTGCCAGCAGACACCGGACTAGCGGGGGGTTGAAGCCAGAGACCCAGTACTTC
TRBJ2-7,TRBV19,TRBD2,few,CASSKYSGRDIVEQYF,TGTGCCAGTAGTAAATATAGCGGGAGAGACATTGTCGAGCAGTACTTC
TRBJ2-2,TRBV19,-,-,CASSIGPGLNTGELFF,TGTGCCAGTAGTATAGGGCCAGGGCTTAACACCGGGGAGCTGTTTTTT
TRBJ2-5,TRBV7-2,TRBD1,few,CASSYPTGRRETQYF,TGTGCCAGCAGCTACCCGACAGGGCGTAGGGAGACCCAGTACTTC
TRBJ1-3,TRBV11-2,-,-,CASSFAPWTYSGNTIYF,TGTGCCAGCAGCTTCGCACCCTGGACATACTCTGGAAACACCATATATTTT
TRBJ2-7,TRBV5-5,-,-,CASSRIGNYEQYF,TGTGCCAGCAGTCGCATTGGGAACTACGAGCAGTACTTC
TRBJ1-6,TRBV12-3/TRBV12-4,TRBD1,many,CASSSQGAAGSPLHF,TGTGCCAGCAGTTCACAGGGGGCCGCTGGTTCACCCCTCCACTTT
TRBJ2-7,TRBV2,TRBD1,-,CASQRGNDRDYEQYF,TGTGCCTCCCAAAGGGGGAATGACAGGGACTACGAGCAGTACTTC
TRBJ1-6,TRBV5-5,-,few,CASSLDGGDNSPLHF,TGTGCCAGCAGCTTGGATGGAGGGGACAATTCACCCCTCCACTTT
TRBJ1-2,TRBV20-1,-,-,CSAREDTFGYGYTF,TGCAGTGCTAGAGAAGACACCTTCGGCTATGGCTACACCTTC
TRBJ2-1,TRBV3-1,-,-,CASSQEGSLGYNEQFF,TGTGCCAGCAGCCAAGAGGGATCCCTCGGGTACAATGAGCAGTTCTTC
TRBJ2-1,TRBV7-9,-,-,CASSRGPAAEQFF,TGTGCCAGCAGCCGAGGGCCAGCGGCTGAGCAGTTCTTC
TRBJ2-1,TRBV6-2/TRBV6-3,-,-,CASSYASVSYNEQFF,TGTGCCAGCAGTTATGCTAGCGTTTCCTACAATGAGCAGTTCTTC
TRBJ2-7,TRBV6-1,TRBD1,-,CASSDRGSRGGYEQYF,TGTGCCAGCAGCGACAGGGGTTCACGGGGTGGCTACGAGCAGTACTTC
TRBJ1-1,TRBV12-3/TRBV12-4,TRBD1,-,CASSPDTGGGTEAFF,TGTGCCAGCAGTCCAGATACAGGGGGGGGCACTGAAGCTTTCTTT
TRBJ1-1,TRBV19,-,few,CASTLGRGMNTEAFF,TGTGCCAGTACCCTCGGAAGGGGTATGAACACTGAAGCTTTCTTT
TRBJ1-2,TRBV12-3/TRBV12-4,-,-,CASSLWQRDYGYTF,TGTGCCAGCAGTTTATGGCAGCGAGACTATGGCTACACCTTC
TRBJ2-1,TRBV9,-,-,CAGSRDSNGEQFF,TGTGCCGGATCCCGGGACTCCAACGGTGAGCAGTTCTTC
TRBJ2-7,TRBV20-1,TRBD2,-,CSASIGLAGDYEQYF,TGCAGTGCTAGTATAGGACTAGCGGGAGACTACGAGCAGTACTTC
TRBJ2-3,TRBV7-2,-,-,CASSSLYTRYF,TGTGCCAGCAGCTCCCTGTATACGCGGTATTTT
TRBJ1-6,TRBV7-6,-,once,CASSLRDANSPLHF,TGTGCCAGCAGCTTACGGGATGCGAATTCACCCCTCCACTTT
TRBJ2-3,TRBV9,-,-,CASSVASTDTQYF,TGTGCCAGCAGCGTAGCTTCCACAGATACGCAGTATTTT
TRBJ2-5,TRBV7-9,TRBD1,few,CASSRGQGGETQYF,TGTGCCAGCAGCCGGGGACAGGGAGGAGAGACCCAGTACTTC
TRBJ1-6,TRBV4-1,-,few,CASSQVQGGNSPLHF,TGCGCCAGCAGCCAAGTACAGGGAGGGAATTCACCCCTCCACTTT
TRBJ2-3,TRBV20-1,TRBD2,few,CSARAEVAGGYTDTQYF,TGCAGTGCTAGAGCGGAGGTAGCGGGAGGGTACACAGATACGCAGTATTTT
TRBJ2-2,TRBV11-2,-,few,CASSKQGVPGLTGELFF,TGTGCCAGCAGCAAACAGGGCGTACCGGGTCTGACCGGGGAGCTGTTTTTT
TRBJ2-1,TRBV2,TRBD2,few,CASKIGLVGGGQFF,TGTGCCAGCAAAATAGGACTAGTTGGCGGTGGGCAGTTCTTC
TRBJ2-1,TRBV5-1,-,few,CASSKTGWGHNEQFF,TGCGCCAGCAGCAAAACAGGGTGGGGGCACAATGAGCAGTTCTTC
TRBJ2-3,TRBV9,-,once,CASSARTTREDTQYF,TGTGCCAGCAGCGCCCGGACGACCCGGGAAGATACGCAGTATTTT
TRBJ1-4,TRBV4-1,-,few,CASSQVWRENEKLLF,TGCGCCAGCAGCCAAGTGTGGCGGGAAAATGAAAAACTGCTTTTT
TRBJ2-3,TRBV2,-,few,CASSESPDTQYF,TGTGCCAGCAGTGAATCCCCAGATACGCAGTATTTT
TRBJ1-4,TRBV10-3,-,few,CAISGQLNEKLFF,TGTGCCATCAGTGGACAGCTCAATGAGAAACTGTTTTTT
TRBJ1-3,TRBV30,-,few,CAWTSSGNTIYF,TGTGCCTGGACCAGCTCTGGAAACACCATATATTTT
TRBJ2-7,TRBV27,-,-,CASMVRGPGDEQYF,TGTGCCAGCATGGTGCGGGGGCCGGGCGACGAGCAGTACTTC
TRBJ2-1,TRBV7-9,-,few,CASSLSASIHEQFF,TGTGCCAGCAGCTTATCGGCTAGCATCCATGAGCAGTTCTTC
TRBJ2-7,TRBV5-1,-,many,CASSPLPGDREQYF,TGCGCCAGCAGCCCACTCCCCGGGGATCGGGAGCAGTACTTC
TRBJ1-2,TRBV19,-,-,CASSIALTDGYTF,TGCGCCAGTAGTATAGCCTTGACAGATGGCTACACCTTC
TRBJ2-1,TRBV24-1,-,once,CATSDSRDMGMDEQFF,TGTGCCACCAGTGATTCGAGGGACATGGGTATGGATGAGCAGTTCTTC
TRBJ2-4,TRBV7-9,-,once,CASSSPGRLKNIQYF,TGTGCCAGCAGCTCGCCGGGACGGCTAAAAAACATTCAGTACTTC
TRBJ2-7,TRBV5-1,TRBD2,-,CASSLVGVGASGGSYEQYF,TGCGCCAGCAGCTTGGTGGGGGTCGGGGCTAGCGGGGGCAGCTACGAGCAGTACTTC
TRBJ1-2,TRBV12-3/TRBV12-4,-,-,CASSLDPHRALYGYTF,TGTGCCAGCAGTTTAGATCCCCACAGGGCCCTCTATGGCTACACCTTC
TRBJ2-2,TRBV2,-,few,CAGSDGSAITGELFF,TGTGCCGGCAGTGATGGGAGTGCGATCACCGGGGAGCTGTTTTTT